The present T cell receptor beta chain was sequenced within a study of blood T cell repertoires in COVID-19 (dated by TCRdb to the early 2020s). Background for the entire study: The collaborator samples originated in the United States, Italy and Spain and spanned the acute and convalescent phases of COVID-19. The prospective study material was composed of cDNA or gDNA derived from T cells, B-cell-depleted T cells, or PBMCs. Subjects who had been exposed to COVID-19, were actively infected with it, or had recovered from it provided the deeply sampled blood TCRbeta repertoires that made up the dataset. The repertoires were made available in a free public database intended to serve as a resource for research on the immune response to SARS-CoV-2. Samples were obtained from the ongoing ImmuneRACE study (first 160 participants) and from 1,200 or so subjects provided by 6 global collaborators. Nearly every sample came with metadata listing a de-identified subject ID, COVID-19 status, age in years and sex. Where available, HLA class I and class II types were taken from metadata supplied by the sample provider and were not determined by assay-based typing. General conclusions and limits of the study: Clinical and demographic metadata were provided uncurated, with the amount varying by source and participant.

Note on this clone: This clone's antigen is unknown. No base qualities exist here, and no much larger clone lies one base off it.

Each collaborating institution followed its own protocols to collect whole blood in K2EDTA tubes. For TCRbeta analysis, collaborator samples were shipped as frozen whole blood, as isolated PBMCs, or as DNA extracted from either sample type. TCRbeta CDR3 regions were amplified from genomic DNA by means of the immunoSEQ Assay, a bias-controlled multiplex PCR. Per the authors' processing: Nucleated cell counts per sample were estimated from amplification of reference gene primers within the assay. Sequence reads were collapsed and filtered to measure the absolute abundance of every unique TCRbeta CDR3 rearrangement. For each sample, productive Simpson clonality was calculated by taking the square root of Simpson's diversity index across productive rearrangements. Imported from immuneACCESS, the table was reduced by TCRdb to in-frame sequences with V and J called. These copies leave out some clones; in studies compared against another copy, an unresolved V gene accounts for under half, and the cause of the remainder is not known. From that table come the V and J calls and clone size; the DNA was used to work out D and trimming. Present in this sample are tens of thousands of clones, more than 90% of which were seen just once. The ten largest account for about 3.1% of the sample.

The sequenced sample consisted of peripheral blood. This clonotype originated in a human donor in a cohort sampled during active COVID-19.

The CDR3 region reads CASRLETGTNTEAFF. The DNA is as follows: TGTGCCAGCAGGCTCGAAACAGGGACGAACACTGAAGCTTTCTTT. The chain is encoded by TRBV2 joined to TRBJ1-1, with a weak D call of TRBD1 (6 bases match). The V end loses 6 bases and the J end loses 1 base, and a stretch of 15 bases separates them. Taken from cysteine to phenylalanine, the CDR3 has 15 residues. The sequence is cut down to CDR3 DNA, 45 bases in frame from base 1. The CDR1 and CDR2 encoded by the germline V gene are SNHLY and FYNNEI.